This T cell receptor beta chain was obtained from a study of graft-versus-host responses after intestinal transplantation. Points on this clone: Its antigen is not identified.

Repertoires were generated with immunoSEQ multiplex PCR, while TCRdb's copy carries only in-frame clones and drops some. This sample has under 100,000 clones, with less than 95% found just once. Germline CDR1 reads SQVTM; CDR2 reads ANQGSEA. The CDR3 is 13 residues long. This chain connects TRBV29-1 to TRBJ2-5; D is uncertain. The DNA end is a closer match to TRBJ2-7, so the J assignment may be wrong. The sequence was collected from a human donor who was the organ donor for an intestinal transplant. Sequencing used unstimulated CD4+ T cells sorted from spleen or lymph node cells, obtained before transplant. CDR3 residues: CSVEPDWDYEQYF. CDR3 bases: TGCAGCGTTGAACCCGACTGGGACTACGAGCAGTACTTC.